This entry lists 11 T cell receptor beta chains sequenced from one sample in a study of Ad26.COV2.S vaccination and SARS-CoV-2 variants. The treatment is: around 19 received Ad26.COV2.S at low or high dose, single or two shots; about 5 received placebo; per-sample allocation not given. Sampling occurred on day 63 after the first vaccine or placebo injection. Profiled with immunoSEQ multiplex PCR; TCRdb holds only in-frame clones, not every one. The sample lists 450,000 to 550,000 clones, 80% to 90% occurring once. This specimen consisted of peripheral blood, obtained in a trial of Ad26.COV2.S vaccine versus placebo. These receptors came from a person between 18 and 65 years old who received the Ad26.COV2.S COVID-19 vaccine or a placebo.

The genes are TRBV18 and TRBJ2-1; 7 nucleotides match TRBD1. Germline lookup yields CDR1 KGHSH and CDR2 LQKENI. CDR3 size: 13 residues. The trim removed 4 bases at V and 5 bases at J, leaving 2 bases unmatched. The CDR3 sequence is CASSLGQDNEQFF. DNA of the CDR3: TGTGCCAGCTCACTCGGACAGGACAATGAGCAGTTCTTC.

The chain has TRBV5-8 and TRBJ1-5; D not resolved. The V gene lost 1 base and the J gene lost 7 bases, with 9 bases spanning the gap. Germline CDR1 and CDR2: SGHTS and YDEGEE. This CDR3 spans 13 amino acids. CDR3 sequence reads: CASSLPGRQPQHF. The DNA for the CDR3 is TGTGCCAGCAGCTTGCCAGGACGGCAGCCCCAGCATTTT. Together with reference TRBV5-8 and TRBJ1-5, the CDR3 gives the full variable domain: EAGVTQSPTHLIKTRGQQATLRCSPISGHTSVYWYQQALGLGLQFLLWYDEGEERNRGNFPPRFSGRQFPNYSSELNVNALELEDSALYLCASSLPGRQPQHFGDGTRLSIL.

The chain couples TRBV15 to TRBJ1-4; D uncertain. This CDR3 contains 18 residues. V gave up 0 bases and J gave up 3 bases, with 17 bases separating them. From germline, CDR1 is LNHNV and CDR2 YYDKDF (reference sequence). As DNA, the CDR3 is TGTGCCACCAGCAGAGAAGTTGCAAGTAGGGTACCTAATGAAAAACTGTTTTTT. It codes for CATSREVASRVPNEKLFF.

This chain connects TRBV9 to TRBJ1-5; 9 bases match TRBD1. Germline loops: CDR1 SGDLS, CDR2 YYNGEE. V dropped 2 bases and J dropped 6; count of bases not matched to a gene: 6. This CDR3 has 15 residues. CDR3 protein: CASSVGDRASQPQHF. DNA for the CDR3: TGTGCCAGCAGCGTCGGGGACAGGGCGAGTCAGCCCCAGCATTTT.

This clone was observed a single time. The rearrangement joins TRBV5-5 to TRBJ2-5; the D is unclear. The V gene's germline CDR1 is SGHKS and CDR2 YYEKEE (reference sequence). V lost 2 bases, J lost 3 bases, and 8 bases lay in between. CDR3 length equals 13 residues. CDR3 coding DNA: TGTGCCAGCAGCTTATTCTCAGAAGAGACCCAGTACTTC. Protein sequence: CASSLFSEETQYF.

This chain joins TRBV28 and TRBJ2-7; possible D gene TRBD1, 6 bases. The CDR3 covers 14 residues. Trimming removed 5 bases from V and 4 bases from J, with 15 bases in between. Germline loops: CDR1 MDHEN, CDR2 SYDVKM. In DNA form, the CDR3 reads TGTGCCAGCAGTGCCACAGGGCTTTCGTACGAGCAGTACTTC. This encodes CASSATGLSYEQYF.

This chain uses TRBV4-3 with TRBJ1-3; no definite D call. The V end lost 2 bases, the J end lost 0 bases, and 11 bases lay between the germline ends. The CDR3 consists of 16 residues. Germline loops: CDR1 LGHNA, CDR2 YSLEER. The DNA for the CDR3 is TGCGCCAGCAGCCAACGGTCGGTCAGCTCTGGAAACACCATATATTTT. Translation: CASSQRSVSSGNTIYF.

This chain connects TRBV4-2 to TRBJ1-1; 7 bases align to TRBD1. Germline loops: CDR1 LGHNA, CDR2 YNFKEQ. The junction had 5 bases not matched to a gene; V was cut back by 0 bases and J by 4 bases. The CDR3 covers 15 residues. CDR3 in DNA: TGTGCCAGCAGCCAAGACCACAGGGGAGGCACTGAAGCTTTCTTT. This encodes CASSQDHRGGTEAFF.

Comments on this clone: At one boundary the junction diverges from the germline segment, which might be a read error. The gene calls are TRBV28 and TRBJ2-2, with 7 bases fitting TRBD1. The CDR3 consists of 15 residues. Looked up from germline, CDR1 is MDHEN and CDR2 is SYDVKM. The CDR3 loop reads CASSSPGTASKELFF. The CDR3 coding sequence is TGTGCCAGTAGTTCACCTGGGACAGCCTCTAAGGAGCTGTTTTTT.

V gene TRBV20-1 combines with J gene TRBJ2-3; D gene uncertain. The CDR3 extends over 11 amino acids. Trimming took 5 bases from V and 2 from J, leaving 5 bases between them. The germline CDR1 and CDR2 sequences are DFQATT and SNEGSKA (reference sequence). Written as DNA, the CDR3 is TGCAGTGCTCCGCACACAGATACGCAGTATTTT. Translating gives CSAPHTDTQYF.

DNA of the CDR3: TGTGCCAGCTCACCAGTCAGGAATTCACCCCTCCACTTT. Translating it yields CASSPVRNSPLHF. The V and J genes are TRBV18 and TRBJ1-6; D is ambiguous. V lost 2 bases to trimming and J lost 7 bases, with 6 bases between them. CDR3 length: 13 residues. The germline V gene has CDR1 KGHSH and CDR2 LQKENI.